The next 18 T cell receptor beta chains were all read from a single sample in a study of cytomegalovirus exposure and HLA in healthy donors. Vbeta (60) and Jbeta (13) primers were used in the PCR. Assay: immunoSEQ multiplex PCR; the TCRdb copy retains only in-frame clones and omits some. The sample holds under 130,000 clones; about 16% are singletons and the top ten take 0.83%. Sequenced material: PBMCs. The source is a female donor in good health and CMV-seronegative.

V and J are TRBV29-1 and TRBJ2-1; 9 positions match TRBD1. Losses at the gene ends were 7 bases for V and 8 bases for J; bases not matched to a gene: 9. The CDR3 is 13 amino acids. CDR1 and CDR2 (germline): SQVTM, ANQGSEA. CDR3 bases: TGCAGCGCCCTGGGACAGGGATCCCATGAGCAGTTCTTC. It translates to CSALGQGSHEQFF.

This sequence joins TRBV5-1 and TRBJ2-1; 7 positions match TRBD2. The germline gives CDR1 SGHRS, CDR2 YFSETQ. J gave up 6 bases and V 2 bases, and 2 bases lay outside the gene matches. The CDR3 is made up of 13 amino acids. As DNA, the CDR3 is TGCGCCAGCAGCTTTGGGACTACCAATGAGCAGTTCTTC. This sequence encodes CASSFGTTNEQFF.

This clone turned up a few times. The CDR3 loop reads CASSQVPRQALQETQYF. DNA for the CDR3: TGTGCCAGCAGCCAAGTCCCTCGACAGGCCCTACAAGAGACCCAGTACTTC. This chain uses TRBV14 with TRBJ2-5; D perhaps matches TRBD1 (6 bases). Germline-derived CDR1 and CDR2 are SGHDN and FVKESK. The V and J ends lost 1 base and 2 bases respectively, with 17 bases between them. This CDR3 comprises 17 residues.

This chain uses TRBV5-6 with TRBJ1-2; D gene uncertain. V was shortened by 1 base and J by 7 bases, with 11 bases between the two germline ends. The germline V gene encodes CDR1 SGHDT and CDR2 YYEEEE. The CDR3 length is 13 residues. In DNA, the CDR3 is TGTGCCAGCAGCTTGTACCTGGCTCTTGGCTACACCTTC. Encoded protein: CASSLYLALGYTF.

This clone was seen more than once but under ten times. This chain uses TRBV10-1 with TRBJ2-1, with TRBD1 matching 8 bases. Unmatched junction bases numbered 7, after V lost 3 bases and J lost 6 bases. This CDR3 spans 15 amino acids. Per germline, CDR1 WNHNN and CDR2 SYGVQD (reference sequence). This CDR3 is CASSDRGRGRNEQFF. The CDR3 coding sequence is TGCGCCAGCAGTGACAGGGGGCGCGGACGCAATGAGCAGTTCTTC.

The chain carries TRBV7-2 and TRBJ2-1; maybe TRBD2 (5 bases). This CDR3 is 15 amino acids long. From germline, CDR1 is SGHTA and CDR2 FQGNSA. Trimming removed 5 bases at V and 2 bases at J, with 13 bases between. CDR3 sequence (DNA): TGTGCCAGCAGCCCTAATAAGGGAGCCTACAATGAGCAGTTCTTC. Encoded protein: CASSPNKGAYNEQFF.

V usage is TRBV6-6 and J usage is TRBJ1-5, with D tentatively TRBD1 (6 bases). Germline CDR1 is MNHNY and CDR2 is SVGAGI (reference sequence). Between the trimmed V and J ends, which lost 6 bases and 4 bases, there was a span of 19 bases. The CDR3 loop spans 16 amino acids. CDR3 protein: CASSPPTGRGNQPQHF. DNA for the CDR3: TGTGCCAGCAGCCCACCGACAGGTAGGGGGAATCAGCCCCAGCATTTT.

Points on this clone: The junction and the germline gene differ at one end; a read error may be behind it. V gene TRBV7-8 combines with J gene TRBJ2-1; maybe TRBD1 (5 bases). CDR1 and CDR2 from the germline V gene are SGHVS and FQNEAQ. The CDR3 spans 13 residues. DNA of the CDR3: TGTGCCAGCAGCTCCATAGCTACAGGTGAGCAATTCTTC. As protein: CASSSIATGEQFF.

This clone occurred a few times. The chain couples TRBV27 to TRBJ1-3, with TRBD1 as a possible D gene (6 bases). Trimming shortened V by 6 bases and J by 4 bases, and 16 bases separated the two germline ends. CDR1 and CDR2 from the germline V gene are MNHEY and SMNVEV (reference sequence). The CDR3 runs 15 residues. The CDR3 here is CASRTTGGAGNTIYF. CDR3 nucleotides: TGTGCCAGCAGGACCACGGGGGGCGCGGGAAACACCATATATTTT.

V gene TRBV15 combines with J gene TRBJ2-1, with 9 bases identical to TRBD2. This CDR3 comprises 18 residues. CDR1 is LNHNV, CDR2 YYDKDF, per germline (reference sequence). The V gene end was trimmed by 0 bases and the J gene end by 3 bases; junction bases not matched to a gene: 9. CDR3 residues: CATSRERKAGGVYNEQFF. The CDR3 DNA follows: TGTGCCACCAGCAGAGAGCGAAAAGCGGGGGGTGTCTACAATGAGCAGTTCTTC.

This clone turned up a few times. The chain couples TRBV19 to TRBJ1-5; TRBD1 might be the D (5 bases). This CDR3 has 15 residues. Trimming took 0 bases from V and 2 from J, leaving 8 bases between them. Germline CDR1 LNHDA, CDR2 SQIVND (reference sequence). In nucleotides, the CDR3 is TGTGCCAGTAGTATAGATGGGGCGGGCAATCAGCCCCAGCATTTT. It specifies CASSIDGAGNQPQHF.

V gene TRBV7-9 combines with J gene TRBJ1-5; 9 bases align to TRBD1. The junction had 5 bases not matched to a gene; V was cut back by 5 bases and J by 6 bases. Germline lookup yields CDR1 SEHNR and CDR2 FQNEAQ (reference sequence). The CDR3 length is 14 residues. For the CDR3, the DNA is TGTGCCAGCAGCAGGACAGGGGACAGTCAGCCCCAGCATTTT. Its protein product is CASSRTGDSQPQHF.

Comment on this clone: Germline is not matched at one junction end, which may reflect a read error. The chain uses TRBV5-1 and TRBJ2-3; D gene ambiguous. CDR3 length: 12 amino acids. Germline CDR1 and CDR2: SGHRS and YFSETQ. Here the CDR3 DNA reads TGCGCCAGCAGCTTGGCCGTAGATATGCAGTATTTT. It specifies CASSLAVDMQYF.

The J gene is TRBJ2-3, the V gene TRBV10-3; D is possibly TRBD2 (7 bases). The CDR3 is made up of 15 amino acids. Trimming removed 0 bases at V and 6 bases at J, with 13 bases between. Germline loops: CDR1 ENHRY, CDR2 SYGVKD. The CDR3 reads CAISESRGALDTQYF. The CDR3 nucleotides read TGTGCCATCAGTGAGTCTCGGGGGGCCCTGGATACGCAGTATTTT.

This clone was counted between two and nine times. The rearrangement joins TRBV29-1 to TRBJ2-7; 9 bases agree with TRBD1. With V trimmed by 6 bases and J by 6 bases, 12 bases remained unmatched. Germline V gene lookup returns CDR1 SQVTM and CDR2 ANQGSEA. The CDR3 totals 14 residues. CDR3 loop: CSVDLGGQGVEQYF. DNA of the CDR3: TGCAGCGTCGACTTGGGGGGACAGGGCGTCGAGCAGTACTTC.

This chain connects TRBV7-8 to TRBJ1-2; unclear D gene. The CDR3 has 14 amino acids. The V end was cut by 1 base, the J end by 1 base, with 7 bases between. Germline V gives CDR1 SGHVS, CDR2 FQNEAQ. DNA for the CDR3: TGTGCCAGCAGCTTAGTGCAGGATAACTATGGCTACACCTTC. It specifies CASSLVQDNYGYTF.

The CDR3 sequence: CASSPQGGKSPLHF. The CDR3 DNA is TGTGCCAGCTCACCACAGGGAGGGAAATCACCCCTCCACTTT. The J gene is TRBJ1-6, the V gene TRBV18; the D is unclear. V lost 1 base and J lost 10, with 11 bases in between. The CDR3 loop spans 14 amino acids. CDR1 is KGHSH and CDR2 is LQKENI in the germline V gene.

The chain uses TRBV9 and TRBJ1-4, with a tentative D call TRBD1 (6 bases). The CDR3 covers 15 residues. Germline loops: CDR1 SGDLS, CDR2 YYNGEE. Trimming took off 3 bases at V and 7 bases at J, with 16 bases between the two ends. The CDR3 DNA follows: TGTGCCAGCAGCGCCCAACAGGGATACGGTGAAAAACTGTTTTTT. Protein sequence: CASSAQQGYGEKLFF.